One TCR beta chain is described in this entry. Antigen unknown. This CDR3 comprises 14 residues. Looked up from germline, CDR1 is SEHNR and CDR2 is FQNEAQ (reference sequence). The data originate from a study of T-cell reconstitution after alpha-beta-depleted transplantation in children. General study points: Several hundred rapidly expanded clones from non-depleted graft cells reportedly supplied alpha-beta T cells about two months post-transplant. When one year had passed after transplant, most T-cell counts and diversity came from newly produced T cells. Surviving recipient T cells and intrathymic progenitors accounted for some patients' high TCRbeta diversity at day 60.

Unique molecular identifiers featured in how the TCRbeta library was prepared. TCRdb ran MiXCR on the PCR reads and lists one entry per CDR3 protein. The sample has under 250,000 distinct CDR3 sequences, roughly a quarter seen once. The TCR sequence derives from a female patient aged 2 to 10 who had a stem cell transplant for congenital amegakaryocytic thrombocytopenia, so the T cells may come from the graft donor. The chain employs TRBV7-9 and TRBJ2-3, with a tentative D call TRBD1 (5 bases). This material consisted of PBMCs, mostly from graft donor cells, taken 360 days after TCRalphabeta/CD19-depleted stem cell transplant. The CDR3 protein is CVSARTPSTDTQYF. The CDR3 region has the DNA TGTGTCAGTGCCAGGACACCTAGCACAGATACGCAGTATTTT.